The rows below give T cell receptor beta chains drawn from one sample of a study of cytomegalovirus exposure and HLA in healthy donors. Assay: immunoSEQ multiplex PCR; the TCRdb copy retains only in-frame clones and omits some. Counted here are approximately 150,000 clones, 65% to 80% occurring once; the ten biggest clones make up about 4.3%. Sequencing was performed on PBMCs. The receptors were sampled from a man between 18 and 35 years old in good health and CMV-seropositive. CDR3s include the opening cysteine and the closing phenylalanine or tryptophan. The D gene is left open where the match is weak. Only part of the rows carry a size: once, few, many, or a class if the clone is expanded.

d_gene	abundance	v_gene	j_gene	CDR3aa	CDR3nt
.	.	TRBV15	TRBJ1-3	CATSPRASGNTIYF	TGTGCCACCTCCCCCAGGGCAAGTGGAAACACCATATATTTT
TRBD2	.	TRBV12-5	TRBJ2-1	CASGSGGFQQFF	TGTGCTAGTGGTTCGGGGGGTTTTCAGCAGTTCTTC
TRBD2	few	TRBV5-1	TRBJ2-3	CASSLEGLAGTQYF	TGCGCCAGCAGCTTGGAGGGGTTAGCGGGGACGCAGTATTTT
TRBD2	few	TRBV7-3	TRBJ2-2	CASSSLAGYGELFF	TGTGCCAGCAGCTCCCTAGCGGGATACGGGGAGCTGTTTTTT
.	.	TRBV30	TRBJ1-2	CAWSVSGRYGYTF	TGTGCCTGGAGTGTTTCTGGCCGCTATGGCTACACCTTC
TRBD1	few	TRBV7-8	TRBJ2-5	CASSPDRADGTQYF	TGTGCCAGCAGCCCGGACAGGGCGGATGGGACCCAGTACTTC
TRBD2	.	TRBV6-5	TRBJ2-5	CASSYWTSGGRETQYF	TGTGCCAGCAGTTATTGGACTAGCGGGGGGAGGGAGACCCAGTACTTC
.	.	TRBV5-6	TRBJ1-1	CASSRQHTEAFF	TGTGCCAGCAGCCGACAGCACACTGAAGCTTTCTTT
.	.	TRBV11-2	TRBJ1-5	CASSFGYGDNQPQHF	TGTGCCAGCAGCTTTGGATACGGGGACAATCAGCCCCAGCATTTT
TRBD2	.	TRBV10-1	TRBJ2-1	CASSLAGGGEQFF	TGCGCCAGCAGTTTAGCGGGAGGTGGGGAGCAGTTCTTC
.	.	TRBV6-1	TRBJ1-1	CASSEGWGRGTEAFF	TGTGCCAGCAGTGAAGGGTGGGGAAGGGGCACTGAAGCTTTCTTT
.	few	TRBV6-5	TRBJ2-3	CASSYSRAAVDTQYF	TGTGCCAGCAGTTACTCGAGGGCAGCCGTAGATACGCAGTATTTT
TRBD2	.	TRBV27	TRBJ2-2	CASSLASGKGSGELFF	TGTGCCAGCAGCCTCGCTAGCGGGAAGGGATCCGGGGAGCTGTTTTTT
.	few	TRBV6-1	TRBJ1-5	CASRPQQYSNQPQHF	TGTGCCAGCAGGCCCCAACAATATAGCAATCAGCCCCAGCATTTT
TRBD2	.	TRBV29-1	TRBJ2-1	CSVIGRPSGYNEQFF	TGCAGCGTTATAGGTAGGCCTAGCGGTTACAATGAGCAGTTCTTC
TRBD1	.	TRBV6-1	TRBJ1-2	CASSGDRVNYGYTF	TGTGCCAGCAGCGGGGACAGGGTAAACTATGGCTACACCTTC
TRBD1	.	TRBV10-1	TRBJ2-6	CASSDHRGPSGANVLTF	TGCGCCAGCAGTGATCACAGGGGGCCCTCTGGGGCCAACGTCCTGACTTTC
.	.	TRBV5-6	TRBJ1-2	CASSVVGETSYGYTF	TGTGCCAGCAGCGTAGTCGGGGAGACGAGCTATGGCTACACCTTC
.	.	TRBV2	TRBJ1-1	CARRQFLTEAFF	TGTGCCAGGCGACAGTTCCTCACTGAAGCTTTCTTT
TRBD2	.	TRBV7-8	TRBJ2-1	CASSLAGGGAYNEQFF	TGTGCCAGCAGCTTAGCTGGTGGGGGGGCCTACAATGAGCAGTTCTTC
.	few	TRBV7-9	TRBJ1-2	CASSLDIYGYTF	TGTGCCAGCAGCTTAGACATCTATGGCTACACCTTC
.	.	TRBV5-6	TRBJ2-2	CASSTGWGPGTGELFF	TGTGCCAGCAGCACGGGATGGGGGCCGGGCACCGGGGAGCTGTTTTTT
.	.	TRBV18	TRBJ2-1	CASSPPAGSSYNEQFF	TGTGCCAGCTCACCACCCGCCGGGAGCTCCTACAATGAGCAGTTCTTC
TRBD1	.	TRBV5-6	TRBJ1-3	CASSWRRPGQDSGNTIYF	TGTGCCAGCAGCTGGAGACGCCCGGGACAGGACTCTGGAAACACCATATATTTT
TRBD2	.	TRBV29-1	TRBJ2-1	CSVEETAGTSVQFF	TGCAGCGTTGAAGAAACAGCGGGGACCTCGGTGCAGTTCTTC
TRBD1	few	TRBV6-1	TRBJ2-3	CASLRDRNTDTQYF	TGTGCCAGCCTCCGGGACAGGAACACAGATACGCAGTATTTT
TRBD1	few	TRBV18	TRBJ1-1	CASSRDRNTEAFF	TGTGCCAGCTCGCGGGACAGGAACACTGAAGCTTTCTTT
TRBD2	.	TRBV6-1	TRBJ2-3	CASSEVAGADTQYF	TGTGCCAGCAGTGAAGTGGCGGGAGCGGATACGCAGTATTTT
TRBD2	few	TRBV14	TRBJ2-3	CASSHLSGIGADTQYF	TGTGCCAGCAGCCACCTTAGCGGGATTGGCGCAGATACGCAGTATTTT
.	few	TRBV2	TRBJ1-5	CASSETVSNQPQHF	TGTGCCAGCAGTGAAACGGTTAGCAATCAGCCCCAGCATTTT
TRBD1	once	TRBV5-1	TRBJ1-6	CASSLDRLQGVDSPLHF	TGCGCCAGCAGCTTGGATCGTCTGCAGGGGGTCGATTCACCCCTCCACTTT
.	few	TRBV11-2	TRBJ2-1	CASSPEYNEQFF	TGTGCCAGCAGCCCAGAATACAATGAGCAGTTCTTC
.	.	TRBV27	TRBJ1-2	CASASTKGYTF	TGTGCCAGCGCGTCAACGAAAGGCTACACCTTC
.	.	TRBV28	TRBJ1-1	CASSHLQGTGWNTEAFF	TGTGCCAGCAGCCACCTACAGGGAACAGGATGGAACACTGAAGCTTTCTTT
.	.	TRBV4-2	TRBJ1-5	CASSQVKNQPQHF	TGTGCCAGCAGCCAAGTTAAAAATCAGCCCCAGCATTTT
.	many	TRBV11-2	TRBJ1-1	CASTRIMEAFF	TGTGCCAGCACGAGGATCATGGAAGCTTTCTTT
.	few	TRBV10-3	TRBJ2-2	CAITIQNTGELFF	TGTGCCATCACCATTCAAAACACCGGGGAGCTGTTTTTT
.	.	TRBV5-1	TRBJ2-4	CASTSVEGNIQYF	TGCGCCAGCACCTCCGTGGAGGGAAACATTCAGTACTTC